The rows below give T cell receptor beta chains drawn from one sample of a study of long-term antiretroviral therapy in people with HIV. Repertoires were generated with immunoSEQ multiplex PCR, while TCRdb's copy carries only in-frame clones and drops some. Of 6,400 or so clones in the sample, approximately 70% were seen once. The source material was unsorted PBMCs, sampled 0.2 years after starting antiretroviral therapy. These receptors were obtained from a man aged 40-50 years with HIV. CDR3s leave out the opening cysteine and the closing phenylalanine or tryptophan. Each record gives: J gene, clone size, V gene, CDR3 protein. Not all rows give a size; the values are once, few, many and, for expanded clones, a class.

J gene: TRBJ2-6
clone size: .
V gene: TRBV6-1
CDR3 protein: ASSGDLSGANVLT

J gene: TRBJ2-3
clone size: .
V gene: TRBV7-3
CDR3 protein: ASSLGGFSTDTQY

J gene: TRBJ1-1
clone size: .
V gene: TRBV6-5
CDR3 protein: ASSYSLGGGNTEAF

J gene: TRBJ2-3
clone size: .
V gene: TRBV19
CDR3 protein: ASSEKDTQY

J gene: TRBJ1-5
clone size: .
V gene: TRBV5-6
CDR3 protein: ASSFTGGNQPQH

J gene: TRBJ1-1
clone size: .
V gene: TRBV27
CDR3 protein: ASRLGVKAF

J gene: TRBJ1-5
clone size: .
V gene: TRBV4-2
CDR3 protein: ASSQETSDSNQPQH

J gene: TRBJ1-6
clone size: .
V gene: TRBV2
CDR3 protein: ASIFGQAVSPLH

J gene: TRBJ2-3
clone size: .
V gene: TRBV6-1
CDR3 protein: ASKVAVGTDTQY

J gene: TRBJ1-3
clone size: .
V gene: TRBV7-8
CDR3 protein: ASISLGNTIY

J gene: TRBJ2-7
clone size: .
V gene: TRBV14
CDR3 protein: ASSYLGLPREQY

J gene: TRBJ1-2
clone size: .
V gene: TRBV5-1
CDR3 protein: ASSPEPDRVVSYGYT

J gene: TRBJ1-1
clone size: .
V gene: TRBV6-5
CDR3 protein: ASSYSRVSGFTEAF

J gene: TRBJ1-2
clone size: .
V gene: TRBV29-1
CDR3 protein: SVPGLGDHVYGYT

J gene: TRBJ2-5
clone size: .
V gene: TRBV7-9
CDR3 protein: ASSLRGGFETQY

J gene: TRBJ2-3
clone size: once
V gene: TRBV2
CDR3 protein: ASSEGGVTDTQY

J gene: TRBJ2-1
clone size: .
V gene: TRBV11-3
CDR3 protein: ASSLSGPPNEQF

J gene: TRBJ1-2
clone size: .
V gene: TRBV5-1
CDR3 protein: ASSAGPGYT

J gene: TRBJ2-7
clone size: .
V gene: TRBV18
CDR3 protein: ASSPPAGPSYEQY

J gene: TRBJ2-1
clone size: .
V gene: TRBV5-6
CDR3 protein: ASSLAASLLGF

J gene: TRBJ1-1
clone size: .
V gene: TRBV4-1
CDR3 protein: ASSQDAGTGFEAF

J gene: TRBJ1-3
clone size: .
V gene: TRBV30
CDR3 protein: AWNTGNSGNTIY